These 21 T cell receptor beta chains were all obtained from the same sample, sequenced in a study of T cell responses to AZD1222 COVID-19 vaccine. Method: immunoSEQ multiplex PCR; TCRdb's copy keeps in-frame clones and lacks some. The table records roughly 76,000 clones, 86% of them present only once. The specimen comprised peripheral blood, sampled on day 0 of AZD1222 vaccination. The receptors derive from an adult in good health.

The chain uses TRBV30 and TRBJ1-4; D perhaps matches TRBD1 (6 bases). Germline CDR1 reads GTSNPN; CDR2 reads SVGIG (reference sequence). This CDR3 has 16 amino acids. V was pared by 0 bases and J by 7 bases, with 18 bases between. The CDR3 sequence: CAWSVRAPGHSEKLFF. Written as DNA, the CDR3 is TGTGCCTGGAGTGTAAGGGCTCCGGGACATTCTGAAAAACTGTTTTTT.

The J gene is TRBJ1-1, the V gene TRBV3-1 (or the pseudogene TRBV3-2), with 8 bases aligning to TRBD1. CDR1 LGHDT and CDR2 YNNKEL come from the germline V gene (reference sequence). V lost 4 bases and J lost 5; bases outside the gene matches: 15. The CDR3 runs to 17 residues. CDR3: CASSLSLPPGGRTEAFF. Written as DNA, the CDR3 is TGTGCCAGCAGCCTCTCCCTTCCCCCAGGGGGCCGGACTGAAGCTTTCTTT.

The chain combines TRBV27 with TRBJ2-1; 7 positions match TRBD2. Germline CDR1 and CDR2: MNHEY and SMNVEV (reference sequence). CDR3 length: 15 amino acids. V shed 5 bases, J shed 1 base, and the junction held 5 bases outside the gene matches. The CDR3 DNA follows: TGTGCCAGCAGTAGAGCGGGACGATCCTACAATGAGCAGTTCTTC. Protein product: CASSRAGRSYNEQFF.

This chain connects TRBV20-1 to TRBJ1-1, with unresolved D. CDR3 length: 11 residues. Deletions cut 7 bases from V and 0 bases from J, with 6 bases between. Looked up from germline, CDR1 is DFQATT and CDR2 is SNEGSKA (reference sequence). The CDR3 region has the DNA TGCAGTGGGGAGCTGAACACTGAAGCTTTCTTT. It specifies CSGELNTEAFF.

V usage is TRBV5-6 and J usage is TRBJ2-5, with D perhaps TRBD2 (5 bases). Looked up from germline, CDR1 is SGHDT and CDR2 is YYEEEE. CDR3 length: 13 amino acids. V shed 4 bases and J shed 2 bases, with 9 bases lying between them. CDR3 sequence (DNA): TGTGCCAGCAGCCGGGGAGATCAAGAGACCCAGTACTTC. Protein sequence: CASSRGDQETQYF.

In this sample, this clone turned up once. The chain uses TRBV28 and TRBJ2-2; possibly TRBD2 for D (5 bases). The germline V gene has CDR1 MDHEN and CDR2 SYDVKM. This CDR3 spans 16 amino acids. V lost 8 bases, J lost 0 bases, and 16 bases lay in between. DNA of the CDR3: TGTGCCAGCGATCGTTTTGCCGGGGCGAACACCGGGGAGCTGTTTTTT. Translation: CASDRFAGANTGELFF.

This rearrangement joins TRBV7-2 to TRBJ1-4; 12 bases are a match to TRBD1. The CDR3 is made up of 16 amino acids. Germline V CDR1 and CDR2: SGHTA, FQGNSA. J gave up 3 bases and V 5 bases, and 4 bases lay outside the gene matches. CDR3 amino acids: CASSPGQGASNEKLFF. In nucleotides, the CDR3 is TGTGCCAGCAGCCCGGGACAGGGGGCCTCTAATGAAAAACTGTTTTTT.

This sequence joins TRBV9 and TRBJ1-6; 7 nucleotides align to TRBD1. Per the germline V gene, CDR1 is SGDLS and CDR2 is YYNGEE. V was clipped by 3 bases and J by 6 bases; unmatched bases: 6. The CDR3 loop spans 15 amino acids. In DNA form, the CDR3 reads TGTGCCAGCAGCGCCTCCGGGACAGTTAATTCACCCCTCCACTTT. Its protein product is CASSASGTVNSPLHF.

The chain uses TRBV28 and TRBJ2-7, with TRBD1 matching over 9 bases. CDR1 and CDR2 (germline): MDHEN, SYDVKM. The CDR3 has 16 residues. V was pared by 1 base and J by 2 bases, with 6 bases of the junction left unmatched. CDR3 coding DNA: TGTGCCAGCAGTTTATCAGGTGACAGGGGGACCTACGAGCAGTACTTC. Translation gives CASSLSGDRGTYEQYF.

The V call is TRBV9, the J call TRBJ1-6; 10 nucleotides match TRBD1. Germline lookup yields CDR1 SGDLS and CDR2 YYNGEE. The CDR3 is 15 residues long. The J segment lost 9 bases and the V segment lost 3 bases, leaving 6 bases of the junction unmatched. The CDR3 bases are TGTGCCAGCAGCGCAGAGGGACAGGGGTTTTCACCCCTCCACTTT. It is translated as CASSAEGQGFSPLHF.

The CDR3 DNA reads as TGCAGCGTTGGGGACATCGGGGATACGCAGTATTTT. It is translated as CSVGDIGDTQYF. J is TRBJ2-3 and V is TRBV29-1; D perhaps matches TRBD1 (6 bases). The CDR3 length is 12 residues. Deletions cut 4 bases from V and 6 bases from J, with 11 bases between. CDR1 is SQVTM and CDR2 is ANQGSEA in the germline V gene.

V and J are TRBV3-1 (or the pseudogene TRBV3-2) and TRBJ2-2, with D possibly being TRBD2 (6 bases). V lost 3 bases and J lost 4, with 15 bases in between. Germline values: CDR1 LGHDT, CDR2 YNNKEL (reference sequence). This CDR3 spans 16 amino acids. DNA of the CDR3: TGTGCCAGCAGCCATGGGGATTCCGGGGGCACCGGGGAGCTGTTTTTT. It translates to CASSHGDSGGTGELFF.

For the CDR3, the DNA is TGTGCCAGCAGCTCGGGACAGGGGCTCTATAGCAATCAGCCCCAGCATTTT. The encoded protein is CASSSGQGLYSNQPQHF. The V and J genes are TRBV7-2 and TRBJ1-5, with 10 nucleotides matching TRBD1. This CDR3 has 17 amino acids. Unmatched junction bases numbered 6, after V lost 4 bases and J lost 0 bases. Germline CDR1 and CDR2: SGHTA and FQGNSA. The variable domain in full, with the rest retrieved from reference TRBV7-2 and TRBJ1-5, is GAGVSQSPSNKVTEKGKDVELRCDPISGHTALYWYRQSLGQGLEFLIYFQGNSAPDKSGLPSDRFSAERTGGSVSTLTIQRTQQEDSAVYLCASSSGQGLYSNQPQHFGDGTRLSIL.

This rearrangement joins TRBV27 to TRBJ1-6; tentatively, D is TRBD1 (6 bases). Germline CDR1 reads MNHEY; CDR2 reads SMNVEV (reference sequence). Trimming took 4 bases from V and 7 from J, leaving 20 bases between them. The CDR3 contains 17 residues. CDR3: CASSSTGTIWWNSPLHF. CDR3 DNA: TGTGCCAGCAGTTCCACAGGGACGATCTGGTGGAATTCACCCCTCCACTTT.

This rearrangement joins TRBV2 to TRBJ2-7; 7 nucleotides line up with TRBD1. CDR3 size: 14 residues. V shed 6 bases, J shed 0 bases, and the junction held 5 bases outside the gene matches. CDR1 is SNHLY and CDR2 is FYNNEI in the germline V gene. For the CDR3, the DNA is TGTGCCAGCAGCCTTTACAGGGGCTCCTACGAGCAGTACTTC. This translates into CASSLYRGSYEQYF.

The chain employs TRBV10-2 and TRBJ1-2; D may be TRBD1 (6 bases). Germline CDR1 is WSHSY and CDR2 is SAAADI. Trimming took off 11 bases at V and 6 bases at J, with 22 bases between the two ends. There are 14 residues in the CDR3. The DNA of the CDR3 is TGCGCCTCCCGCGGCCGGGACACCGGTGATGGCTACACCTTC. It translates to CASRGRDTGDGYTF.

The table lists this clone with a few counts. The chain links TRBV5-6 to TRBJ1-1; D is ambiguous. V was shortened by 0 bases and J by 1 base, with 4 bases between the two germline ends. The CDR3 contains 13 residues. CDR1 and CDR2 (germline): SGHDT, YYEEEE. The CDR3, as DNA: TGTGCCAGCAGCTTGGGGCCGAACACTGAAGCTTTCTTT. Residues: CASSLGPNTEAFF.

The gene calls are TRBV19 and TRBJ2-3; TRBD2 aligns across 7 bases. Germline V gene data show CDR1 as LNHDA and CDR2 as SQIVND (reference sequence). The CDR3 has 16 residues. The trim removed 4 bases at V and 3 bases at J, leaving 10 bases unmatched. CDR3 region: CASSRAQGGATDTQYF. CDR3 bases: TGTGCCAGTAGTAGGGCCCAGGGAGGGGCGACAGATACGCAGTATTTT.

The chain recombines TRBV19 with TRBJ1-2, with TRBD1 as a possible D gene (5 bases). The V gene lost 3 bases and the J gene lost 4 bases, with 24 bases spanning the gap. CDR3 size: 18 residues. Per the germline V gene, CDR1 is LNHDA and CDR2 is SQIVND (reference sequence). The CDR3 loop reads CASSMGGVAPSPRYGYTF. CDR3 nucleotide sequence: TGTGCCAGTAGTATGGGGGGGGTTGCCCCCTCACCGCGCTATGGCTACACCTTC.

The V gene is TRBV7-9, the J gene TRBJ2-5; 9 bases are a match to TRBD1. This CDR3 is built from 13 residues. V shed 5 bases, J shed 3 bases, and the junction held 1 base outside the gene matches. CDR1 SEHNR and CDR2 FQNEAQ come from the germline V gene (reference sequence). The CDR3 bases are TGTGCCAGCAGCCGGACAGGGGAAGAGACCCAGTACTTC. It encodes CASSRTGEETQYF.

The chain links TRBV18 to TRBJ2-7, with D possibly being TRBD1 (5 bases). V lost 6 bases and J 4 bases, leaving 13 bases between the germline ends. Germline-derived CDR1 and CDR2 are KGHSH and LQKENI. The CDR3 runs 13 residues. The CDR3 DNA reads as TGTGCCAGCTCGCCCCAGGGCGGATACGAGCAGTACTTC. It encodes CASSPQGGYEQYF.